Each of the 26 T cell receptor beta chains below was sequenced from the same sample in a study of cytomegalovirus exposure and HLA in healthy donors. Researchers ran the PCR with 60 Vbeta and 13 Jbeta primers. Libraries were prepared by immunoSEQ multiplex PCR; TCRdb keeps only in-frame clonotypes and omits some of them. Of 90,000 to 100,000 clones listed, 60% to 85% are singletons. Material: PBMCs. These receptors all stem from a man aged 55-75 years in good health and CMV-seropositive.

The chain is built from TRBV27 and TRBJ1-1; 11 bases fit TRBD1. The CDR3 has 14 residues. The germline V gene encodes CDR1 MNHEY and CDR2 SMNVEV (reference sequence). V was clipped by 2 bases and J by 6 bases; unmatched bases: 2. The CDR3 protein is CASSLMGQGAEAFF. The CDR3 nucleotides read TGTGCCAGCAGTTTAATGGGACAGGGGGCTGAAGCTTTCTTT.

The table lists this clone with a few counts. This rearrangement joins TRBV5-4 to TRBJ2-1; a weak D match, TRBD2 (6 bases). The CDR3 runs to 16 residues. V was clipped by 2 bases and J by 5 bases, with 17 bases between them. Germline lookup yields CDR1 SGHNT and CDR2 YYREEE (reference sequence). The CDR3 region is CASSLGTFVLNNEQFF. The CDR3 coding sequence is TGTGCCAGCAGCTTAGGGACTTTCGTTCTAAACAATGAGCAGTTCTTC.

Only a few counts were recorded for this clone. The J gene is TRBJ2-2, the V gene TRBV18; D is possibly TRBD2 (5 bases). Germline CDR1 is KGHSH and CDR2 is LQKENI. Between the trimmed V and J ends, which lost 2 bases and 4 bases, there was a span of 8 bases. This CDR3 is 14 amino acids long. DNA of the CDR3: TGTGCCAGCTCACCAGACGGACTCACCGGGGAGCTGTTTTTT. It yields the protein CASSPDGLTGELFF. Based on the CDR3 plus reference TRBV18 and TRBJ2-2, the full variable domain is NAGVMQNPRHLVRRRGQEARLRCSPMKGHSHVYWYRQLPEEGLKFMVYLQKENIIDESGMPKERFSAEFPKEGPSILRIQQVVRGDSAAYFCASSPDGLTGELFFGEGSRLTVL.

This clone was detected once. The V and J genes are TRBV7-8 and TRBJ2-4; possible D gene TRBD2, 7 bases. Germline V gene data show CDR1 as SGHVS and CDR2 as FQNEAQ. V was cut by 5 bases and J by 4 bases, with 27 bases left in between. The CDR3 contains 19 residues. CDR3 loop: CASSPKNIRGGPTKNIQYF. CDR3 bases: TGTGCCAGCAGCCCGAAGAATATTAGGGGGGGCCCCACGAAAAACATTCAGTACTTC.

CDR3 sequence reads: CASSLYQGSDTQYF. DNA for the CDR3: TGTGCCAGCAGTTTATACCAGGGGTCGGATACGCAGTATTTT. The chain recombines TRBV27 with TRBJ2-3; D is perhaps TRBD1 (6 bases). V was pared by 1 base and J by 6 bases, with 11 bases between. The CDR3 extends over 14 amino acids. CDR1 is MNHEY and CDR2 is SMNVEV in the germline V gene (reference sequence).

The rearrangement joins TRBV30 to TRBJ1-4; D uncertain. The V gene lost 6 bases and the J gene lost 2 bases, with 10 bases spanning the gap. Germline CDR1 reads GTSNPN; CDR2 reads SVGIG (reference sequence). The CDR3 is 13 residues long. CDR3 DNA sequence: TGTGCCTGTAGCCCGGGGACTAATGAAAAACTGTTTTTT. Its protein product is CACSPGTNEKLFF.

This chain links TRBV27 with TRBJ1-6; D is ambiguous. Trimming stripped 4 bases from V and 5 bases from J, with 9 bases between. Per germline, CDR1 MNHEY and CDR2 SMNVEV (reference sequence). The CDR3 has 14 residues. The CDR3 nucleotides are TGTGCCAGCAGTTGGACTGCAAATAATTCACCCCTCCACTTT. Its protein product is CASSWTANNSPLHF.

The V and J genes are TRBV9 and TRBJ2-7; the D is unclear. With 0 bases removed from V and 6 bases from J, the gap between germline ends came to 10 bases. The CDR3 totals 13 residues. Germline V gene lookup returns CDR1 SGDLS and CDR2 YYNGEE. Here the CDR3 reads CASSVGIEAEQYF. The CDR3 bases are TGTGCCAGCAGCGTAGGAATTGAGGCCGAGCAGTACTTC.

This rearrangement joins TRBV5-1 to TRBJ1-5; 8 nucleotides align to TRBD1. After removal of 2 bases from V and 4 bases from J, the junction contained 8 bases not matched to a gene. There are 16 residues in the CDR3. Per the germline V gene, CDR1 is SGHRS and CDR2 is YFSETQ. CDR3 sequence: CASSFGTGQGNQPQHF. The CDR3 region has the DNA TGCGCCAGCAGCTTCGGGACAGGCCAAGGAAATCAGCCCCAGCATTTT.

DNA of the CDR3: TGTGCCAGTAGTACCTCCGGGGTTAAGAGGGCTGGCTACACCTTC. Protein: CASSTSGVKRAGYTF. V is TRBV19 and J is TRBJ1-2, with D unclear. The V gene's germline CDR1 is LNHDA and CDR2 SQIVND (reference sequence). V lost 4 bases to trimming and J lost 7 bases, with 19 bases between them. The length of the CDR3 is 15 residues.

The chain couples TRBV28 to TRBJ2-7; D possibly corresponds to TRBD1 (6 bases). V was cut by 4 bases and J by 0 bases, with 10 bases left in between. This CDR3 has 14 residues. Germline CDR1 MDHEN, CDR2 SYDVKM. The CDR3 DNA is TGTGCCAGCAGTTCCACAGGGAGCTCCTACGAGCAGTACTTC. This translates into CASSSTGSSYEQYF.

CDR3 region: CASSVGSNSMTQYF. CDR3 bases: TGTGCCAGCAGCGTAGGGTCGAATAGCATGACGCAGTATTTT. The chain carries TRBV9 and TRBJ2-3, with no clear D. Germline V gene data show CDR1 as SGDLS and CDR2 as YYNGEE. The CDR3 totals 14 residues. Trimming took off 0 bases at V and 9 bases at J, with 14 bases between the two ends.

The V call is TRBV7-3, the J call TRBJ1-2; TRBD1 agrees at 10 bases. V shed 1 base and J 8 bases; nucleotides not matched to a gene: 4. Germline V gene lookup returns CDR1 SGHTA and CDR2 FQGTGA. The CDR3 totals 14 residues. The CDR3 region is CASSLRDRGKGYTF. As DNA, the CDR3 is TGTGCCAGCAGCTTAAGGGACAGGGGCAAGGGCTACACCTTC.

V and J are TRBV19 and TRBJ2-2; D is perhaps TRBD2 (6 bases). The CDR3 length is 17 residues. Germline CDR1 is LNHDA and CDR2 is SQIVND (reference sequence). Trimming took off 1 base at V and 2 bases at J, with 14 bases between the two ends. Here the CDR3 reads CASSIGGVGLNTGELFF. The CDR3 coding sequence is TGTGCCAGTAGTATAGGGGGGGTCGGACTAAACACCGGGGAGCTGTTTTTT.

Notes on this clone: The junction differs from germline at one of its ends, possibly a read error. The chain couples TRBV7-7 to TRBJ2-6, with a possible D match to TRBD2 (5 bases). The CDR3 runs to 15 residues. Germline-derived CDR1 and CDR2 are SSHAT and FNYEAQ (reference sequence). The CDR3 sequence: CASSTGNSGANVLTF. CDR3 nucleotides: TGTGCTAGCAGCACCGGGAACTCTGGGGCCAACGTCCTGACTTTC.

The chain carries TRBV5-4 and TRBJ1-1; unclear D gene. V lost 1 base and J lost 1, with 5 bases in between. This CDR3 is 13 amino acids long. CDR1 and CDR2 from the germline V gene are SGHNT and YYREEE (reference sequence). CDR3 region: CASSLSQNTEAFF. CDR3 in DNA: TGTGCCAGCAGCTTGTCCCAGAACACTGAAGCTTTCTTT.

In its sample, this clone was seen a few times. This rearrangement joins TRBV19 to TRBJ1-5; 8 bases fit TRBD1. The CDR3 totals 19 residues. V was pared by 2 bases and J by 0 bases, with 12 bases of the junction left unmatched. Germline lookup yields CDR1 LNHDA and CDR2 SQIVND (reference sequence). In nucleotides, the CDR3 is TGTGCCAGTAGTATACGTTTGGGGACAGGTAAAGATAGCAATCAGCCCCAGCATTTT. Protein: CASSIRLGTGKDSNQPQHF. The entire variable domain, with the rest obtained from reference TRBV19 and TRBJ1-5, is as follows: DGGITQSPKYLFRKEGQNVTLSCEQNLNHDAMYWYRQDPGQGLRLIYYSQIVNDFQKGDIAEGYSVSREKKESFPLTVTSAQKNPTAFYLCASSIRLGTGKDSNQPQHFGDGTRLSIL.

The rearrangement links TRBV9 to TRBJ2-3; D possibly corresponds to TRBD1 (5 bases). The CDR3 has 14 residues. From germline, CDR1 is SGDLS and CDR2 YYNGEE. Trimming stripped 1 base from V and 2 bases from J, with 8 bases between. The CDR3 is CASSVTGNTDTQYF. The CDR3 DNA reads TGTGCCAGCAGCGTAACAGGCAACACAGATACGCAGTATTTT.

The genes are TRBV5-6 and TRBJ2-1; 10 bases match TRBD2. The CDR3 is 15 residues long. CDR1 is SGHDT, CDR2 YYEEEE, per germline. The trim removed 1 base at V and 4 bases at J, leaving 2 bases unmatched. CDR3 region: CASSLTSGVYNEQFF. The DNA for the CDR3 is TGTGCCAGCAGCTTGACTAGCGGGGTTTACAATGAGCAGTTCTTC.

The gene calls are TRBV29-1 and TRBJ2-1, with 8 bases matching TRBD1. The CDR3 is 15 residues long. Germline values: CDR1 SQVTM, CDR2 ANQGSEA. Unmatched junction bases numbered 11, after V lost 6 bases and J lost 4 bases. The CDR3 reads CSVEGADRVYNEQFF. CDR3 bases: TGCAGCGTCGAGGGGGCGGACAGGGTTTACAATGAGCAGTTCTTC.

This rearrangement joins TRBV10-3 to TRBJ1-2, with 10 bases that match TRBD1. The germline V gene has CDR1 ENHRY and CDR2 SYGVKD. V trimming: 10 bases; J trimming: 4 bases; junction bases outside the gene matches: 6. CDR3 length: 13 residues. CDR3 nucleotides: TGTGCCACCTGGACAGGGGGAGGCTATGGCTACACCTTC. It yields the protein CATWTGGGYGYTF.

The chain joins TRBV19 to TRBJ2-3, with 13 positions matching TRBD2. The ends lost 10 bases at V and 4 bases at J; junction bases unmatched: 2. The CDR3 has 13 amino acids. CDR1 is LNHDA and CDR2 is SQIVND in the germline V gene (reference sequence). The CDR3 DNA sequence: TGTGCCACCGGGACTAGCGGGGCAGATACGCAGTATTTT. Amino acids: CATGTSGADTQYF.

This clone was observed once. The V gene is TRBV30, the J gene TRBJ2-7; D is possibly TRBD2 (5 bases). CDR3 length: 12 residues. Germline V gives CDR1 GTSNPN, CDR2 SVGIG (reference sequence). The V gene lost 2 bases and the J gene lost 5 bases, with 10 bases spanning the gap. CDR3 sequence (DNA): TGTGCCTGGAGTCTGGCCGGGGACGAGCAGTACTTC. This encodes CAWSLAGDEQYF. Using reference TRBV30 and TRBJ2-7 for the parts outside the CDR3, the full variable domain is SQTIHQWPATLVQPVGSPLSLECTVEGTSNPNLYWYRQAAGRGLQLLFYSVGIGQISSEVPQNLSASRPQDRQFILSSKKLLLSDSGFYLCAWSLAGDEQYFGPGTRLTVT.

J is TRBJ2-7 and V is TRBV19, with 7 bases fitting TRBD1. The germline V gene has CDR1 LNHDA and CDR2 SQIVND (reference sequence). With V trimmed by 0 bases and J by 2 bases, 4 bases remained unmatched. CDR3 length equals 15 residues. This CDR3 reads CASSIDRGYTYEQYF. The DNA of the CDR3 is TGTGCCAGTAGTATAGACAGGGGGTATACCTACGAGCAGTACTTC.

The chain combines TRBV29-1 with TRBJ1-4; tentatively, D is TRBD1 (5 bases). The ends were cut back, 5 bases at V and 4 bases at J, with 11 bases in the middle. From germline, CDR1 is SQVTM and CDR2 ANQGSEA. This CDR3 is built from 13 residues. The CDR3 region has the DNA TGCAGCGTTACAGGTGGCTTTAATGAAAAACTGTTTTTT. Encoded protein: CSVTGGFNEKLFF. Drawing the rest from reference TRBV29-1 and TRBJ1-4, the complete variable domain is SAVISQKPSRDICQRGTSLTIQCQVDSQVTMMFWYRQQPGQSLTLIATANQGSEATYESGFVIDKFPISRPNLTFSTLTVSNMSPEDSSIYLCSVTGGFNEKLFFGSGTQLSVL.

The chain employs TRBV27 and TRBJ2-7; 8 nucleotides agree with TRBD1. The V gene's germline CDR1 is MNHEY and CDR2 SMNVEV (reference sequence). The CDR3 extends over 14 amino acids. V shed 5 bases, J shed 1 base, and the junction held 4 bases outside the gene matches. In DNA, the CDR3 is TGTGCCAGCAGTCACCGGGACAGGTCCTACGAGCAGTACTTC. This translates into CASSHRDRSYEQYF.